One and the same sample provided the 26 T cell receptor beta chains below, sequenced in a study of blood T cell repertoires in COVID-19. The table came from immunoSEQ multiplex PCR; TCRdb's copy has only in-frame clones and leaves some out. The sample lists about 200,000 clones, approximately 83% seen once, with roughly 9.7% in the top ten. Sequenced input: peripheral blood. The receptors shown here come from a human donor with active or convalescent COVID-19. The donor label of this sample is uncertain.

The chain carries TRBV7-2 and TRBJ1-6, with TRBD1 identical over 7 bases. The CDR3 length is 16 residues. The junction had 9 bases not matched to a gene; V was cut back by 0 bases and J by 10 bases. Germline V gene lookup returns CDR1 SGHTA and CDR2 FQGNSA. In DNA, the CDR3 is TGTGCCAGCAGCTTAGCCCGACAGGGTCTAAGCTCACCCCTCCACTTT. It encodes CASSLARQGLSSPLHF.

As for this clone: The DNA is omitted, as the CDR3 cannot be located on it reliably, and the CDR3 follows TCRdb's listing. The V and J genes are TRBV19 and TRBJ2-1; TRBD1, as called in the table, went unchecked against the DNA. Germline CDR1 is LNHDA and CDR2 is SQIVND (reference sequence). The CDR3 length is 14 residues, termini included. CDR3 amino acids: CASTSGQGWNEQFF.

The rearrangement uses TRBV19 and TRBJ2-5; possible D gene TRBD1, 6 bases. Germline lookup yields CDR1 LNHDA and CDR2 SQIVND (reference sequence). This CDR3 comprises 15 residues. The ends were cut back, 4 bases at V and 2 bases at J, with 14 bases in the middle. As DNA, the CDR3 is TGTGCCAGTAGTACCGGACAGACGAAGCAAGAGACCCAGTACTTC. Amino acid sequence: CASSTGQTKQETQYF.

The chain combines TRBV10-2 with TRBJ2-7; 9 bases are shared with TRBD2. Germline V lookup: CDR1 WSHSY, CDR2 SAAADI. The junction had 16 bases not matched to a gene; V was cut back by 10 bases and J by 6 bases. The CDR3 length is 15 residues. In nucleotides, the CDR3 is TGCGCCACGTCCCCCCGCGGGAGGGCGAATCTCGAGCAGTACTTC. Translating gives CATSPRGRANLEQYF.

The rearrangement joins TRBV4-1 to TRBJ2-5; weak D call: TRBD2 (8 bases). CDR1 MGHRA and CDR2 YSYEKL come from the germline V gene. V gave up 0 bases and J gave up 9 bases, with 20 bases separating them. The length of the CDR3 is 16 residues. DNA for the CDR3: TGCGCCAGCAGCCAAGAAGGGGGCGGGGGGCTGAAGGCCCAGTACTTC. Amino acids: CASSQEGGGGLKAQYF.

This chain connects TRBV7-9 to TRBJ2-1; the match to TRBD2 covers 11 bases. V lost 0 bases and J lost 12; bases outside the gene matches: 10. The CDR3 has 16 amino acids. From germline, CDR1 is SEHNR and CDR2 FQNEAQ (reference sequence). In nucleotides, the CDR3 is TGTGCCAGCAGCTTAGCGGTGGTAGCGGGAGGGATCCCGCAGTTCTTC. As protein: CASSLAVVAGGIPQFF.

This clone was picked up one time. This sequence joins TRBV5-1 and TRBJ1-6; 9 nucleotides align to TRBD1. Germline CDR1 and CDR2: SGHRS and YFSETQ. J gave up 8 bases and V 4 bases, and 7 bases lay outside the gene matches. The CDR3 has 15 amino acids. Here the CDR3 DNA reads TGCGCCAGCAGCCTGATGGGACAGGGAGATTCACCCCTCCACTTT. Its translation is CASSLMGQGDSPLHF.

V usage is TRBV28 and J usage is TRBJ2-1, with TRBD2 as a possible D gene (6 bases). This CDR3 is built from 12 residues. Germline V gene sequence: CDR1 MDHEN, CDR2 SYDVKM. The V end was cut by 7 bases, the J end by 9 bases, with 13 bases between. CDR3: CASTKPGGEQFF. CDR3 nucleotides: TGTGCCAGCACTAAACCCGGGGGTGAGCAGTTCTTC.

The chain carries TRBV5-6 and TRBJ2-7; TRBD1 matches 7 bases. The germline V gene has CDR1 SGHDT and CDR2 YYEEEE. V shed 0 bases, J shed 3 bases, and the junction held 3 bases outside the gene matches. This CDR3 has 14 amino acids. In DNA form, the CDR3 reads TGTGCCAGCAGCTTGGAAGGGGGCCTCTACGAGCAGTACTTC. As protein: CASSLEGGLYEQYF.

V usage is TRBV5-6 and J usage is TRBJ2-1; 10 bases align to TRBD2. From germline, CDR1 is SGHDT and CDR2 YYEEEE. V was pared by 0 bases and J by 7 bases, with 13 bases of the junction left unmatched. The CDR3 is 18 amino acids. CDR3 DNA: TGTGCCAGCAGCTTGGTGGGCCGTTCAGCGGGAGGGAATAATGAGCAGTTCTTC. Its protein product is CASSLVGRSAGGNNEQFF.

CDR3 amino acids: CASSGGGTVNGYTF. CDR3 nucleotides: TGTGCCAGCAGCGGGGGGGGCACGGTGAATGGCTACACCTTC. The V call is TRBV7-2, the J call TRBJ1-2; weak D call: TRBD1 (6 bases). CDR1 is SGHTA, CDR2 FQGNSA, per germline. V shed 5 bases and J shed 6 bases, with 16 bases lying between them. The CDR3 extends over 14 amino acids. Based on the CDR3 plus reference TRBV7-2 and TRBJ1-2, the full variable domain is GAGVSQSPSNKVTEKGKDVELRCDPISGHTALYWYRQSLGQGLEFLIYFQGNSAPDKSGLPSDRFSAERTGGSVSTLTIQRTQQEDSAVYLCASSGGGTVNGYTFGSGTRLTVV.

The rearrangement links TRBV27 to TRBJ2-7, with 8 bases matching TRBD1. The trim removed 6 bases at V and 1 base at J, leaving 11 bases unmatched. Looked up from germline, CDR1 is MNHEY and CDR2 is SMNVEV (reference sequence). The CDR3 consists of 16 residues. The CDR3 nucleotides are TGTGCCAGCAGGCGTATGGGGACAGGTGGGTCCTACGAGCAGTACTTC. Its translation: CASRRMGTGGSYEQYF.

The CDR3 here is CASSQEWAGLAYEQYF. The CDR3 nucleotides are TGCGCCAGCAGCCAAGAGTGGGCGGGACTAGCTTACGAGCAGTACTTC. V gene TRBV4-1 combines with J gene TRBJ2-7; TRBD2 agrees at 9 bases. This CDR3 has 16 residues. V dropped 0 bases and J dropped 4; count of bases not matched to a gene: 7. Germline V CDR1 and CDR2: MGHRA, YSYEKL.

The genes are TRBV4-2 and TRBJ1-3; TRBD1 aligns across 7 bases. The germline V gene has CDR1 LGHNA and CDR2 YNFKEQ. The CDR3 has 16 amino acids. The V and J ends lost 0 bases and 4 bases, in that order; junction bases with no gene match: 6. In nucleotides, the CDR3 is TGTGCCAGCAGCCAAGATCCAGGGGGGCTCGGAAACACCATATATTTT. As protein: CASSQDPGGLGNTIYF.

The CDR3 DNA reads TGCAGCGGACAAGAAATCTCTGGAAACACCATATATTTT. Translating gives CSGQEISGNTIYF. The chain uses TRBV29-1 and TRBJ1-3; D is undetermined. The V gene lost 7 bases and the J gene lost 0 bases, with 10 bases spanning the gap. The CDR3 has 13 amino acids. The germline CDR1 and CDR2 sequences are SQVTM and ANQGSEA.

CDR3 sequence: CAISGLAGGLGNEQFF. CDR3 bases: TGTGCCATCAGTGGACTAGCGGGGGGTCTAGGGAATGAGCAGTTCTTC. This chain uses TRBV10-3 with TRBJ2-1; TRBD2 matches 13 bases. V shed 4 bases and J 7 bases; nucleotides not matched to a gene: 7. Germline CDR1 and CDR2: ENHRY and SYGVKD. The CDR3 sequence is 16 residues long.

This rearrangement joins TRBV29-1 to TRBJ1-4; weak D call: TRBD1 (5 bases). V was shortened by 3 bases and J by 10 bases, with 15 bases between the two germline ends. Per germline, CDR1 SQVTM and CDR2 ANQGSEA. CDR3 size: 13 residues. This chain's CDR3 is CSVETKQGLKLFF. The CDR3, as DNA: TGCAGCGTTGAGACTAAGCAGGGACTAAAACTGTTTTTT.

The chain carries TRBV19 and TRBJ2-1; TRBD1 is a possible D gene (5 bases). The germline gives CDR1 LNHDA, CDR2 SQIVND (reference sequence). Trimming took off 5 bases at V and 1 base at J, with 9 bases between the two ends. The CDR3 is 14 amino acids. CDR3 sequence: CASSLRGSYNEQFF. The DNA of the CDR3 is TGTGCCAGTAGTCTAAGGGGTTCCTACAATGAGCAGTTCTTC. The complete variable domain, with remaining parts taken from reference TRBV19 and TRBJ2-1, reads DGGITQSPKYLFRKEGQNVTLSCEQNLNHDAMYWYRQDPGQGLRLIYYSQIVNDFQKGDIAEGYSVSREKKESFPLTVTSAQKNPTAFYLCASSLRGSYNEQFFGPGTRLTVL.

The chain links TRBV5-1 to TRBJ1-1, with 8 bases identical to TRBD1. Germline lookup yields CDR1 SGHRS and CDR2 YFSETQ. This CDR3 contains 14 residues. J gave up 2 bases and V 3 bases, and 3 bases lay outside the gene matches. The CDR3: CASSSDRGNTEAFF. The CDR3 nucleotides are TGCGCCAGCAGCTCCGACAGGGGAAACACTGAAGCTTTCTTT.

The V call is TRBV28, the J call TRBJ1-2; 11 positions match TRBD1. The V segment lost 10 bases and the J segment 2 bases; nucleotides outside the gene matches: 6. Germline V gene sequence: CDR1 MDHEN, CDR2 SYDVKM. This CDR3 is 14 amino acids long. DNA of the CDR3: TGTGCCATCCTCCGGGACAGGGGGAACTATGGCTACACCTTC. As protein: CAILRDRGNYGYTF.

This clone was seen a few times. The chain links TRBV7-9 to TRBJ1-6; D gene ambiguous. The CDR3 has 14 residues. Trimming took 5 bases from V and 10 from J, leaving 15 bases between them. Germline CDR1 SEHNR, CDR2 FQNEAQ (reference sequence). CDR3 residues: CASSPSRESSPLHF. The CDR3 bases are TGTGCCAGCAGCCCTAGTAGAGAGAGCTCACCCCTCCACTTT.

This clone was found a few times. The chain uses TRBV28 and TRBJ1-5; a possible D gene is TRBD1 (5 bases). Germline-derived CDR1 and CDR2 are MDHEN and SYDVKM. The CDR3 length is 17 residues. The ends were cut back, 6 bases at V and 5 bases at J, with 23 bases in the middle. The CDR3 loop is CASSPGGAGGEHQPQHF. The CDR3 DNA sequence: TGTGCCAGCAGCCCGGGAGGGGCCGGGGGGGAACATCAGCCCCAGCATTTT. Full variable domain (outside the CDR3, taken from reference TRBV28 and TRBJ1-5): DVKVTQSSRYLVKRTGEKVFLECVQDMDHENMFWYRQDPGLGLRLIYFSYDVKMKEKGDIPEGYSVSREKKERFSLILESASTNQTSMYLCASSPGGAGGEHQPQHFGDGTRLSIL.

The chain employs TRBV3-1 (or the pseudogene TRBV3-2) and TRBJ1-2, with TRBD1 identical over 7 bases. Trimming removed 3 bases from V and 0 bases from J; junction bases left unmatched: 1. Germline V gene sequence: CDR1 LGHDT, CDR2 YNNKEL (reference sequence). This CDR3 has 14 amino acids. CDR3 sequence reads: CASSQTGPNYGYTF. DNA of the CDR3: TGTGCCAGCAGCCAGACAGGGCCTAACTATGGCTACACCTTC.

A few counts support this clone. The chain has TRBV7-2 and TRBJ1-4; TRBD1 matches at 11 bases. The trim removed 5 bases at V and 7 bases at J, leaving 3 bases unmatched. There are 14 residues in the CDR3. CDR1 and CDR2 from the germline V gene are SGHTA and FQGNSA. The CDR3 sequence is CASSGGQGAEKLFF. The CDR3 bases are TGTGCCAGCAGCGGTGGACAGGGGGCTGAAAAACTGTTTTTT.

This chain uses TRBV6-5 with TRBJ1-2, with TRBD1 matching over 8 bases. Per the germline V gene, CDR1 is MNHEY and CDR2 is SVGAGI. After removal of 5 bases from V and 4 bases from J, the junction contained 9 bases not matched to a gene. The CDR3 sequence is 15 residues long. CDR3 nucleotides: TGTGCCAGCAGTCCGACAGGGGCGAGGGCCTATGGCTACACCTTC. Protein: CASSPTGARAYGYTF.

This clone was counted many times. The chain links TRBV7-2 to TRBJ2-7; D may be TRBD2 (5 bases). V dropped 1 base and J dropped 4 bases, with 11 bases sitting between them. The CDR3 loop spans 14 amino acids. Per germline, CDR1 SGHTA and CDR2 FQGNSA. CDR3 amino acids: CASSLGGRTYEQYF. The CDR3 DNA follows: TGTGCCAGCAGCTTAGGCGGGCGGACTTACGAGCAGTACTTC.